The rows below give T cell receptor beta chains drawn from one sample of a study of blood T cell repertoires in COVID-19. Clones were read by immunoSEQ multiplex PCR, and TCRdb kept only the in-frame ones, dropping some. Of more than 95,000 clones listed, around three quarters were seen once; the top ten hold under 2.5%. The specimen sequenced was peripheral blood. These receptor sequences come from a woman aged 70-85 years with acute or convalescent COVID-19. CDR3s include the opening cysteine and the closing phenylalanine or tryptophan. The order of the fields is CDR3 length, V gene, D gene, J gene, clone size, CDR3 DNA, CDR3 protein. The D gene is left open where the match is weak. Some rows have no size entry. The others give once, few or many, or a class for an expanded clone.

>11|TRBV5-6|-|TRBJ2-1|once
TGTGCCAGCAGCGAGTACAATGAGCAGTTCTTC
CASSEYNEQFF
>14|TRBV4-3|TRBD1|TRBJ2-7|many
TGCGCCAGCAGCCAATCGACAGGGGGGTACGAGCAGTACTTC
CASSQSTGGYEQYF
>13|TRBV19|-|TRBJ1-5|-
TGTGCCAGTAGTATACACGGGACTGGGCCCCAGCATTTT
CASSIHGTGPQHF
>16|TRBV7-2|-|TRBJ2-3|-
TGTGCCAGCAGCTTAACGGGCGGGCTTGGCACAGATACGCAGTATTTT
CASSLTGGLGTDTQYF
>14|TRBV29-1|TRBD1|TRBJ2-1|many
TGCAGCCTAAGAAGATGGACAGGGAACAATGAGCAGTTCTTC
CSLRRWTGNNEQFF
>13|TRBV4-3|-|TRBJ1-1|-
TGCGCCAGCAGCCAAGATAGGAACACTGAAGCTTTCTTT
CASSQDRNTEAFF
>14|TRBV11-2|TRBD2|TRBJ2-5|-
TGTGCCAGCAGGATCGGGGGGTTTCAAGAGACCCAGTACTTC
CASRIGGFQETQYF
>13|TRBV6-5|TRBD1|TRBJ1-1|-
TGTGCCATAATCCAGGGGGCGCGAGCTGAAGCTTTCTTT
CAIIQGARAEAFF
>14|TRBV5-1|TRBD1|TRBJ1-1|-
TGCGCCAGCAGCACGGGACAGGGCGGCACTGAAGCTTTCTTT
CASSTGQGGTEAFF
>13|TRBV7-6|-|TRBJ1-1|-
TGTGCCAGCAGCTTACAGGGGAACACTGAAGCTTTCTTT
CASSLQGNTEAFF
>14|TRBV4-1|-|TRBJ1-4|many
TGCGCCAGCAGCCCGGGGGTCGCAAATGAAAAACTGTTTTTT
CASSPGVANEKLFF
>14|TRBV6-5|TRBD1|TRBJ2-2|-
TGTGCCAGCAGACCCCAGGGGGCGACCGGGGAGCTGTTTTTT
CASRPQGATGELFF
>17|TRBV6-1|TRBD1|TRBJ1-2|-
TGTGCCAGCAGTGAAAAGGGACAGGGAGGGGTTTTCTATGGCTACACCTTC
CASSEKGQGGVFYGYTF
>14|TRBV2|-|TRBJ2-7|-
TGTGCCAGCAGTGTAGGAGGCAAAGCCCACGAGCAGTACTTC
CASSVGGKAHEQYF
>14|TRBV27|-|TRBJ2-7|-
TGTGCCAGCAGTTTATTGGGGGGGGGCTCCGAGCAGTACTTC
CASSLLGGGSEQYF
>15|TRBV7-2|TRBD2|TRBJ2-3|once
TGTGCCAGCAGCTTTTTCCGCGGGACTAAAGATACGCAGTATTTT
CASSFFRGTKDTQYF